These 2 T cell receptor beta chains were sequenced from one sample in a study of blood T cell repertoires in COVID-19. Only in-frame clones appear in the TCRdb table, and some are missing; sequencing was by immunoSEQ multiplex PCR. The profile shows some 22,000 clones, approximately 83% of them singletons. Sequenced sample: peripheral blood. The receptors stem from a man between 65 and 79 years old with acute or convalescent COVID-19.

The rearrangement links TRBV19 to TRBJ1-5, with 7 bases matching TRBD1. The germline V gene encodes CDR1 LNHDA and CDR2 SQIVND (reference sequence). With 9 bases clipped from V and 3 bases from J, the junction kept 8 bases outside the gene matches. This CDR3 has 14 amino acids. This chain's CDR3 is CASTGERVNQPQHF. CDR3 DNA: TGTGCCAGCACAGGGGAGAGGGTCAATCAGCCCCAGCATTTT.

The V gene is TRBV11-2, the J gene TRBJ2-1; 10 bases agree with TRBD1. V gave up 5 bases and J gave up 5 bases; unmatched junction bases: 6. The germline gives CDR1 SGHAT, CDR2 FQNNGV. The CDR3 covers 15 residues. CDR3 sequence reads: CASSPRGTGDNEQFF. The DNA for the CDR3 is TGTGCCAGCAGCCCCAGGGGGACAGGGGACAATGAGCAGTTCTTC.